This record covers a single T cell receptor (beta chain). The antigen is undetermined. The sample contains more than one DNA sequence encoding this CDR3. This entry comes from a study of T cell responses to AZD1222 COVID-19 vaccine. Study conclusions and caveats: Spike-specific TCR breadth and depth grew following two AZD1222 doses. Baseline serostatus was positive in only six or seven AZD1222 recipients. Repertoires in all cases were sampled only once the peak T cell response had passed.

The CDR3 spans 12 residues. Per germline, CDR1 KGHSH and CDR2 LQKENI. The ends were cut back, 3 bases at V and 8 bases at J, with 7 bases in the middle. The protocol was immunoSEQ multiplex PCR, while the TCRdb copy is restricted to in-frame clones and leaves out a portion. The repertoire holds about 140,000 clones, with about 90% as singletons. The V and J genes are TRBV18 and TRBJ1-4, with D unresolved. The clonotype was recovered from an adult who received the AZD1222 COVID-19 vaccine. The material sequenced was peripheral blood, taken 28 days after the second AZD1222 dose. The CDR3 nucleotides read TGTGCCAGCTCACCGGGAGGCGAAAAACTGTTTTTT. Translated: CASSPGGEKLFF.